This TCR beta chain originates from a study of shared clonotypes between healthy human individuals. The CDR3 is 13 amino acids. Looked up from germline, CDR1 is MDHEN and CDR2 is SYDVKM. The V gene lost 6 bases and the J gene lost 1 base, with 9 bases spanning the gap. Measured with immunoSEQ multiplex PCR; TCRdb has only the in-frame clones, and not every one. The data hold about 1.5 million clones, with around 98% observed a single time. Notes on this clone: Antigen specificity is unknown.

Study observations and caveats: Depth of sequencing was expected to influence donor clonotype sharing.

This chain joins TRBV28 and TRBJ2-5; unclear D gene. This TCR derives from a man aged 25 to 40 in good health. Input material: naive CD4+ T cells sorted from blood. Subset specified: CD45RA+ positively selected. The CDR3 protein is CASRYSSQETQYF. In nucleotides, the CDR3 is TGTGCCAGCAGATATAGCAGCCAAGAGACCCAGTACTTC.